The 25 T cell receptor beta chains reported below all come from one sample, sequenced in a study of blood T cell repertoires in COVID-19. Produced via immunoSEQ multiplex PCR; TCRdb's table is partial and in-frame only. The data show roughly 350,000 clones, around 87% seen once. The sequenced material came from peripheral blood. Receptor source: a woman aged 25 to 45 with COVID-19, enrolled during active disease.

This clone was counted once. This sequence joins TRBV28 and TRBJ1-2, with 10 bases identical to TRBD1. Germline CDR1 is MDHEN and CDR2 is SYDVKM. Losses at the gene ends were 6 bases for V and 8 bases for J; bases not matched to a gene: 6. This CDR3 has 13 residues. CDR3 region: CASRGQGRRGYTF. CDR3 DNA sequence: TGTGCCAGCAGGGGACAGGGGAGGAGAGGCTACACCTTC.

This clone was seen a single time. The chain combines TRBV2 with TRBJ2-3; 7 positions match TRBD2. J gave up 5 bases and V 5 bases, and 7 bases lay outside the gene matches. This CDR3 spans 14 amino acids. Germline CDR1 and CDR2: SNHLY and FYNNEI. CDR3 region: CASSWTWGGDTQYF. CDR3 DNA sequence: TGTGCCAGCAGTTGGACTTGGGGGGGAGATACGCAGTATTTT.

The J gene is TRBJ2-1, the V gene TRBV24-1; possible D gene TRBD2, 6 bases. V lost 7 bases and J lost 8, with 20 bases in between. From germline, CDR1 is KGHDR and CDR2 SFDVKD. The length of the CDR3 is 15 residues. CDR3 amino acids: CATSQAGLGKDEQFF. The DNA for the CDR3 is TGTGCCACCAGCCAGGCGGGGTTGGGTAAGGATGAGCAGTTCTTC.

The gene calls are TRBV4-1 and TRBJ1-4, with 8 positions matching TRBD1. CDR1 and CDR2 from the germline V gene are MGHRA and YSYEKL. V was pared by 3 bases and J by 7 bases, with 7 bases of the junction left unmatched. The CDR3 loop spans 15 amino acids. CDR3 nucleotide sequence: TGCGCCAGCAGCCAGCCGGGACAGGTGGGTGAAAAACTGTTTTTT. Protein: CASSQPGQVGEKLFF.

V usage is TRBV7-3 and J usage is TRBJ1-6, with TRBD1 identical over 7 bases. CDR1 and CDR2 (germline): SGHTA, FQGTGA. Trimming took 4 bases from V and 8 from J; bases not matched to a gene: 5. CDR3 length: 14 residues. The CDR3 DNA reads TGTGCCAGCAGCTCTCAGGGGGGAGATTCACCCCTCCACTTT. It codes for CASSSQGGDSPLHF.

This clone came up a few times. The chain joins TRBV28 to TRBJ1-5; possible D gene TRBD1, 5 bases. The CDR3 runs 12 residues. Germline-derived CDR1 and CDR2 are MDHEN and SYDVKM. Trimming shortened V by 6 bases and J by 6 bases, and 9 bases separated the two germline ends. DNA for the CDR3: TGTGCCAGCAGGGGGGGACCTCAGCCCCAGCATTTT. Encoded protein: CASRGGPQPQHF.

V and J are TRBV15 and TRBJ2-5; possibly TRBD2 for D (5 bases). The CDR3 spans 15 residues. CDR1 and CDR2 from the germline V gene are LNHNV and YYDKDF (reference sequence). Trimming left V 1 base short and J 3 bases short, with 12 bases between. The CDR3 here is CATSRGETDEETQYF. In DNA form, the CDR3 reads TGTGCCACCAGCAGAGGGGAGACGGATGAAGAGACCCAGTACTTC.

The chain has TRBV4-1 and TRBJ2-7; 9 nucleotides line up with TRBD2. The CDR3 contains 15 residues. V shed 4 bases and J 6 bases; nucleotides not matched to a gene: 10. Looked up from germline, CDR1 is MGHRA and CDR2 is YSYEKL. The CDR3 DNA reads TGCGCCAGCAGCCCCCGTAAGGGCGGGGGGGTCGAGCAGTACTTC. As protein: CASSPRKGGGVEQYF.

The J gene is TRBJ2-7, the V gene TRBV7-2; D is uncertain. The germline CDR1 and CDR2 sequences are SGHTA and FQGNSA. The CDR3 runs 16 residues. Trimming removed 5 bases from V and 2 bases from J, with 19 bases in between. The CDR3 sequence: CASSPRPMSFPYEQYF. The CDR3 coding sequence is TGTGCCAGCAGCCCTCGCCCTATGAGTTTCCCCTACGAGCAGTACTTC.

The table lists this clone with a few counts. The CDR3 reads CASKQGAGLAGGANTGELFF. The CDR3 DNA is TGTGCCAGCAAGCAGGGGGCGGGACTAGCGGGAGGCGCGAACACCGGGGAGCTGTTTTTT. J is TRBJ2-2 and V is TRBV6-4; 15 bases map to TRBD2. The CDR3 spans 20 residues. The junction had 12 bases not matched to a gene; V was cut back by 7 bases and J by 0 bases. Germline assignment: CDR1 MRHNA and CDR2 SNTAGT.

The CDR3 protein is CAISTSGISYNSPLHF. DNA for the CDR3: TGTGCCATCAGTACCTCAGGGATCTCCTATAATTCACCCCTCCACTTT. The rearrangement joins TRBV10-3 to TRBJ1-6; weak D call: TRBD1 (5 bases). The germline V gene encodes CDR1 ENHRY and CDR2 SYGVKD. The CDR3 sequence is 16 residues long. Trimming took 5 bases from V and 0 from J, leaving 11 bases between them.

This chain joins TRBV6-5 and TRBJ1-1; perhaps TRBD1 as D (5 bases). The germline V gene has CDR1 MNHEY and CDR2 SVGAGI. The V end was cut by 1 base, the J end by 8 bases, with 20 bases between. The CDR3 is made up of 16 amino acids. The CDR3 region has the DNA TGTGCCAGCAGTTACTTTCGGTCGTCGTCCGGGGGAGAAGCTTTCTTT. This codes for CASSYFRSSSGGEAFF.

The chain combines TRBV24-1 with TRBJ2-7; 8 nucleotides agree with TRBD2. The CDR3 sequence is 14 residues long. Germline CDR1 reads KGHDR; CDR2 reads SFDVKD. J lost 5 bases, V lost 4 bases, and 6 bases had no gene match. The CDR3 here is CATSEYGRADEQYF. Written as DNA, the CDR3 is TGTGCCACCAGTGAGTACGGGAGGGCCGACGAGCAGTACTTC.

This clone was recorded only once. V and J are TRBV18 and TRBJ2-1; D is undetermined. Deletions cut 4 bases from V and 2 bases from J, with 15 bases between. The CDR3 has 16 residues. Germline CDR1 KGHSH, CDR2 LQKENI. The CDR3 is CASSLKSQQPYNEQFF. The CDR3 DNA reads as TGTGCCAGCTCACTAAAGTCACAGCAACCCTACAATGAGCAGTTCTTC.

The V gene is TRBV28, the J gene TRBJ2-3, with 12 bases that match TRBD2. The V segment lost 5 bases and the J segment 6 bases; nucleotides outside the gene matches: 12. Germline V gene lookup returns CDR1 MDHEN and CDR2 SYDVKM. There are 17 residues in the CDR3. CDR3 coding DNA: TGTGCCAGCAGTAACCCGGGACTAGCGGGCCTTGTTGATACGCAGTATTTT. Encoded protein: CASSNPGLAGLVDTQYF. Full variable domain (remainder filled in from reference TRBV28 and TRBJ2-3): DVKVTQSSRYLVKRTGEKVFLECVQDMDHENMFWYRQDPGLGLRLIYFSYDVKMKEKGDIPEGYSVSREKKERFSLILESASTNQTSMYLCASSNPGLAGLVDTQYFGPGTRLTVL.

The chain employs TRBV12-3 or TRBV12-4 and TRBJ1-1; D is perhaps TRBD1 (5 bases). V lost 8 bases, J lost 8 bases, and 15 bases lay in between. CDR3 length: 12 amino acids. The CDR3 is CASRLGAGEAFF. DNA for the CDR3: TGTGCCAGCCGCTTAGGGGCTGGGGAAGCTTTCTTT.

This clone was recorded only once. The chain has TRBV15 and TRBJ1-5; 7 bases match TRBD1. The CDR3 has 15 residues. The J segment lost 4 bases and the V segment lost 5 bases, leaving 8 bases of the junction unmatched. Germline V gene lookup returns CDR1 LNHNV and CDR2 YYDKDF (reference sequence). The CDR3 spells CATSVRDRGNQPQHF. CDR3 sequence (DNA): TGTGCCACCAGCGTCCGGGACAGAGGAAATCAGCCCCAGCATTTT.

The chain uses TRBV28 and TRBJ1-2, with a weak D call TRBD1 (5 bases). The ends were cut back, 7 bases at V and 10 bases at J, with 22 bases in the middle. The CDR3 is made up of 14 amino acids. CDR1 MDHEN and CDR2 SYDVKM come from the germline V gene. As DNA, the CDR3 is TGTGCCAGCAATCCTGGGGGGTCCGTGGTAGACTACACCTTC. It specifies CASNPGGSVVDYTF.

The chain has TRBV7-9 and TRBJ2-2, with 13 bases identical to TRBD2. With V trimmed by 6 bases and J by 6 bases, 4 bases remained unmatched. The CDR3 runs to 15 residues. CDR1 and CDR2 (germline): SEHNR, FQNEAQ (reference sequence). CDR3 sequence: CASSRTSGSPGELFF. The DNA of the CDR3 is TGTGCCAGCAGTCGGACTAGCGGGAGTCCCGGGGAGCTGTTTTTT.

This clone was detected only once. The chain carries TRBV28 and TRBJ2-3; 10 nucleotides line up with TRBD2. Per the germline V gene, CDR1 is MDHEN and CDR2 is SYDVKM. The CDR3 is 16 residues long. V lost 8 bases and J lost 3; bases outside the gene matches: 11. CDR3 loop: CASGAASGSGTDTQYF. CDR3 in DNA: TGTGCCAGCGGAGCGGCTAGCGGGAGCGGGACAGATACGCAGTATTTT.

The chain carries TRBV10-3 and TRBJ2-7; 12 bases agree with TRBD2. Unmatched junction bases numbered 4, after V lost 3 bases and J lost 7 bases. The CDR3 is 14 residues long. Germline V CDR1 and CDR2: ENHRY, SYGVKD. CDR3 sequence: CAISDLLAGGEQYF. CDR3 nucleotide sequence: TGTGCCATCAGTGACCTCCTAGCGGGAGGGGAGCAGTACTTC.

This clone was seen once. The chain uses TRBV28 and TRBJ2-7; no clear D. Germline V lookup: CDR1 MDHEN, CDR2 SYDVKM. This CDR3 contains 13 residues. V lost 3 bases, J lost 4 bases, and 10 bases lay in between. The DNA for the CDR3 is TGTGCCAGCAGTTTCCTCGGGTCTTACGAGCAGTACTTC. Translated: CASSFLGSYEQYF.

The chain couples TRBV19 to TRBJ2-1, with 11 bases aligning to TRBD2. This CDR3 has 17 residues. Germline-derived CDR1 and CDR2 are LNHDA and SQIVND (reference sequence). The trim removed 4 bases at V and 5 bases at J, leaving 10 bases unmatched. The CDR3 sequence is CASSRDRTSGLDNEQFF. The CDR3 DNA follows: TGTGCCAGTAGTAGGGACCGGACTAGCGGGTTGGACAATGAGCAGTTCTTC.

The V call is TRBV19, the J call TRBJ1-4; TRBD1 agrees at 9 bases. The V gene's germline CDR1 is LNHDA and CDR2 SQIVND (reference sequence). V dropped 4 bases and J dropped 9; count of bases not matched to a gene: 6. The CDR3 runs 14 residues. The CDR3 reads CASSTGQGDKKLFF. The CDR3 nucleotides read TGTGCCAGTAGTACGGGACAGGGCGACAAAAAACTGTTTTTT.

The chain recombines TRBV24-1 with TRBJ2-7, with 10 nucleotides matching TRBD1. V shed 3 bases and J 6 bases; nucleotides not matched to a gene: 7. Germline V gene lookup returns CDR1 KGHDR and CDR2 SFDVKD. The CDR3 extends over 15 amino acids. As DNA, the CDR3 is TGTGCCACCAGTGATCCTCCGGGACAGGGGTTCGAGCAGTACTTC. Translated, it gives CATSDPPGQGFEQYF.